One and the same sample provided the 26 T cell receptor beta chains below, sequenced in a study of T cell repertoires in cytomegalovirus infection. MiXCR, run by TCRdb on the reads, gives a single entry per CDR3 protein. The table lists 550,000 to 850,000 distinct CDR3 sequences, roughly 30% of them singletons. Their specific antigens are unknown. The sample was cultured PBMCs, taken from culture after CMV antigen stimulation. These receptors came from a human donor in good health (CMV status not recorded). Some clones in this sample may be carry-over from other donors' samples.

V gene TRBV18 combines with J gene TRBJ1-1, with 8 bases that match TRBD1. The CDR3 sequence is 16 residues long. J gave up 1 base and V 2 bases, and 6 bases lay outside the gene matches. The germline V gene encodes CDR1 KGHSH and CDR2 LQKENI. The CDR3 DNA reads as TGTGCCAGCTCACCAACCTTACAGGGGGGGAACACTGAAGCTTTCTTT. It encodes CASSPTLQGGNTEAFF.

The chain has TRBV20-1 and TRBJ2-7; 8 positions agree with TRBD2. J gave up 4 bases and V 0 bases, and 11 bases lay outside the gene matches. CDR3 size: 16 residues. Germline V gives CDR1 DFQATT, CDR2 SNEGSKA (reference sequence). Here the CDR3 DNA reads TGCAGTGCTAGAGATTCTCAGCGGGGGAATAGGTACGAGCAGTACTTC. It translates to CSARDSQRGNRYEQYF.

The V and J genes are TRBV6-1 and TRBJ1-2; unclear D gene. In germline, CDR1 is MNHNS, CDR2 SASEGT. V was pared by 7 bases and J by 6 bases, with 15 bases between. The CDR3 consists of 13 residues. The CDR3 DNA reads TGTGCCAGCACGGAGGGAGTCATGGATGGCTACACCTTC. It is translated as CASTEGVMDGYTF.

A few counts support this clonotype. The DNA for the CDR3 is TGTGCCAGCAGCTTTTATATGACAACAGATACGCAGTATTTT. Encoded protein: CASSFYMTTDTQYF. The V and J genes are TRBV7-2 and TRBJ2-3; D remains unclear. Germline-derived CDR1 and CDR2 are SGHTA and FQGNSA. Trimming pared 3 bases from V and 3 bases from J, leaving 10 bases between. The CDR3 has 14 residues.

The J gene is TRBJ2-1, the V gene TRBV24-1, with 11 bases aligning to TRBD2. The ends lost 1 base at V and 4 bases at J; junction bases unmatched: 5. The CDR3 consists of 17 residues. Per germline, CDR1 KGHDR and CDR2 SFDVKD. CDR3 in amino acids: CATSDFSGGARYNEQFF. For the CDR3, the DNA is TGTGCCACCAGTGATTTTAGCGGGGGGGCTCGTTACAATGAGCAGTTCTTC.

The chain carries TRBV12-3 or TRBV12-4 and TRBJ2-5; D tentatively fits TRBD1 or TRBD2 (7 bases each). This CDR3 is 13 amino acids long. Trimming left V 2 bases short and J 7 bases short, with 11 bases between. DNA of the CDR3: TGTGCCAGCAGTTTACTCAGGGGGGGGACCCAGTACTTC. Its translation is CASSLLRGGTQYF.

This clonotype appeared a few times. The chain uses TRBV7-2 and TRBJ2-2, with 8 bases lining up with TRBD1. With 5 bases clipped from V and 0 bases from J, the junction kept 14 bases outside the gene matches. This CDR3 contains 19 residues. CDR1 and CDR2 (germline): SGHTA, FQGNSA. CDR3 sequence: CASSTRTGWYPSNTGELFF. The CDR3 DNA reads as TGTGCCAGCAGCACGAGGACAGGGTGGTACCCATCGAACACCGGGGAGCTGTTTTTT. Using reference TRBV7-2 and TRBJ2-2 for the parts outside the CDR3, the full variable domain is GAGVSQSPSNKVTEKGKDVELRCDPISGHTALYWYRQSLGQGLEFLIYFQGNSAPDKSGLPSDRFSAERTGGSVSTLTIQRTQQEDSAVYLCASSTRTGWYPSNTGELFFGEGSRLTVL.

The chain has TRBV10-3 and TRBJ2-1, with TRBD2 identical over 8 bases. This CDR3 is 11 amino acids long. Germline V gene data show CDR1 as ENHRY and CDR2 as SYGVKD. V gave up 10 bases and J gave up 6 bases; unmatched junction bases: 2. DNA of the CDR3: TGTGCCAACGGGGGGGTCAATGAGCAGTTCTTC. Translation: CANGGVNEQFF.

The table lists this clonotype with a few counts. This chain connects TRBV12-3 or TRBV12-4 to TRBJ2-1; 12 bases are shared with TRBD2. This CDR3 has 15 residues. V lost 6 bases and J lost 9; bases outside the gene matches: 9. CDR3 in DNA: TGTGCCAGCAGATCTAGCGGGAGGGCCCTCGGTGAGCAGTTCTTC. Its protein product is CASRSSGRALGEQFF.

This rearrangement joins TRBV5-5 to TRBJ2-4, with 8 bases matching TRBD2. Germline trimming cut 6 bases from V and 7 bases from J; bases unmatched to any gene: 12. Germline V gene sequence: CDR1 SGHKS, CDR2 YYEKEE (reference sequence). There are 15 residues in the CDR3. The CDR3 loop is CASTPRTGGPNIQYF. As DNA, the CDR3 is TGTGCCAGCACCCCCCGAACGGGGGGGCCGAACATTCAGTACTTC.

This clonotype was seen a handful of times. The rearrangement joins TRBV28 to TRBJ2-7; D gene unclear. Trimming pared 2 bases from V and 4 bases from J, leaving 9 bases between. The CDR3 is 13 residues long. Germline V gives CDR1 MDHEN, CDR2 SYDVKM. In nucleotides, the CDR3 is TGTGCCAGCAGTTTAGTACATCGGTACGAGCAGTACTTC. Translating gives CASSLVHRYEQYF.

The V and J genes are TRBV5-1 and TRBJ2-1; D is perhaps TRBD1 or TRBD2 (6 bases each). Germline V gene data show CDR1 as SGHRS and CDR2 as YFSETQ. This CDR3 has 15 residues. Deletions cut 3 bases from V and 7 bases from J, with 17 bases between. The CDR3 region has the DNA TGCGCCAGCAGCTCTTCGGGACATGCGGGGAATGAGCAGTTCTTC. Its protein is CASSSSGHAGNEQFF.

This clonotype was picked up many times. The chain uses TRBV7-2 and TRBJ2-3; D unresolved. Trimming cost V 0 bases and J 0 bases, with 7 bases left between them. CDR1 and CDR2 (germline): SGHTA, FQGNSA. CDR3 length: 15 amino acids. The CDR3 bases are TGTGCCAGCAGCTTAGCGTGGGGTAGCACAGATACGCAGTATTTT. It yields the protein CASSLAWGSTDTQYF.

The chain combines TRBV27 with TRBJ2-5; 7 bases fit TRBD1. The CDR3 covers 14 residues. The J segment lost 0 bases and the V segment lost 4 bases, leaving 2 bases of the junction unmatched. Germline V lookup: CDR1 MNHEY, CDR2 SMNVEV (reference sequence). CDR3 coding DNA: TGTGCCAGCAGTTACACAGGGGACCAAGAGACCCAGTACTTC. It translates to CASSYTGDQETQYF.

This clonotype was seen repeatedly, ten times or more. The chain combines TRBV12-3 or TRBV12-4 with TRBJ2-3; 9 nucleotides agree with TRBD2. CDR3 length equals 15 residues. Losses at the gene ends were 7 bases for V and 5 bases for J; bases not matched to a gene: 10. The CDR3 spells CASTDGGGAGDTQYF. CDR3 bases: TGTGCCAGCACCGACGGCGGGGGGGCAGGAGATACGCAGTATTTT.

The CDR3 bases are TGTGCCAGCGGGGACAGCCCTAACTATGGCTACACCTTC. Its translation: CASGDSPNYGYTF. V and J are TRBV6-2 or TRBV6-3 and TRBJ1-2; 7 positions agree with TRBD1. V gave up 8 bases and J gave up 0 bases; unmatched junction bases: 3. Germline CDR1 is MNHEY and CDR2 is SVGEGT. The CDR3 is 13 residues long.

This clonotype has more than one count but fewer than ten. The J gene is TRBJ2-1, the V gene TRBV4-1; D gene unclear. The V gene lost 1 base and the J gene lost 7 bases, with 5 bases spanning the gap. The CDR3 has 12 residues. Germline V lookup: CDR1 MGHRA, CDR2 YSYEKL. Here the CDR3 DNA reads TGCGCCAGCAGCCAAGTAGGGAATGAGCAGTTCTTC. It encodes CASSQVGNEQFF.

The J gene is TRBJ1-1, the V gene TRBV2, with D perhaps matching TRBD1 (5 bases). The CDR3 has 19 residues. V lost 1 base to trimming and J lost 0 bases, with 21 bases between them. Per germline, CDR1 SNHLY and CDR2 FYNNEI. The DNA of the CDR3 is TGTGCCAGCAGTGAAGGCCCCCAAGTCGACAGCCCATTGAACACTGAAGCTTTCTTT. This sequence encodes CASSEGPQVDSPLNTEAFF.

V usage is TRBV6-8 and J usage is TRBJ2-1, with a possible D match to TRBD2 (5 bases). The CDR3 loop spans 18 amino acids. The germline V gene encodes CDR1 MNHGY and CDR2 SAAAGT. V was trimmed by 6 bases and J by 5 bases, leaving 26 bases between them. The CDR3 nucleotides read TGTGCCAGCAGGGAGACTCCTAAGCGGCCTATTCTTGACAATGAGCAGTTCTTC. Translating gives CASRETPKRPILDNEQFF.

The gene calls are TRBV7-2 and TRBJ1-5; 7 bases are shared with TRBD1. The V gene end was trimmed by 3 bases and the J gene end by 6 bases; junction bases not matched to a gene: 5. The CDR3 is made up of 14 amino acids. Germline V gene lookup returns CDR1 SGHTA and CDR2 FQGNSA. The CDR3 protein is CASSFTGVGQPQHF. CDR3 nucleotide sequence: TGTGCCAGCAGCTTCACAGGGGTGGGTCAGCCCCAGCATTTT. The variable domain in full, completed from reference TRBV7-2 and TRBJ1-5, reads GAGVSQSPSNKVTEKGKDVELRCDPISGHTALYWYRQSLGQGLEFLIYFQGNSAPDKSGLPSDRFSAERTGGSVSTLTIQRTQQEDSAVYLCASSFTGVGQPQHFGDGTRLSIL.

The chain is built from TRBV12-3 or TRBV12-4 and TRBJ2-5; 8 bases fit TRBD2. The CDR3 covers 14 residues. V lost 8 bases, J lost 5 bases, and 10 bases stayed unmatched. CDR3 DNA sequence: TGTGCCAGCGGCCGGGGGGGATCAGGGGAGACCCAGTACTTC. Its translation: CASGRGGSGETQYF.

The chain recombines TRBV23-1 with TRBJ2-7; D call uncertain. TRBV23-1 is classed as an ORF, of uncertain function. The CDR3 has 10 amino acids. V lost 6 bases and J lost 5, with 5 bases in between. CDR3 region: CASSDDEQYF. CDR3 nucleotide sequence: TGCGCCAGCAGCGATGACGAGCAGTACTTC.

The CDR3 DNA reads as TGTGCCAGCAGCTTAGCCCCCCGGGACAGGGAAGGTAACAATCAGCCCCAGCATTTT. Translated, it gives CASSLAPRDREGNNQPQHF. The chain carries TRBV7-8 and TRBJ1-5, with 9 bases matching TRBD1. Germline assignment: CDR1 SGHVS and CDR2 FQNEAQ. The CDR3 covers 19 residues. Trimming removed 0 bases from V and 3 bases from J; junction bases left unmatched: 12.

The chain couples TRBV11-2 to TRBJ2-1; D unresolved. The germline CDR1 and CDR2 sequences are SGHAT and FQNNGV. Trimming took 7 bases from V and 0 from J, leaving 16 bases between them. The CDR3 is made up of 16 amino acids. CDR3 sequence (DNA): TGTGCCAGCAAACTACCGGGTCGACACTCCTACAATGAGCAGTTCTTC. Its translation is CASKLPGRHSYNEQFF.

Details on this clonotype: A read error may be the cause here, since a much bigger clone is one base away. The V and J genes are TRBV7-2 and TRBJ2-5, with D possibly being TRBD2 (6 bases). Trimming stripped 10 bases from V and 1 base from J, with 16 bases between. The CDR3 spans 14 residues. Germline V lookup: CDR1 SGHTA, CDR2 FQGNSA. The CDR3 DNA reads as TGTGCCAACAGTCACGTCGGGGGCCAAGAGACCCAGTACTTC. Amino acids: CANSHVGGQETQYF.

The chain has TRBV4-3 and TRBJ2-1; D possibly corresponds to TRBD2 (6 bases). The V end was cut by 4 bases, the J end by 5 bases, with 12 bases between. Germline loops: CDR1 LGHNA, CDR2 YSLEER. The CDR3 runs to 14 residues. The CDR3 DNA follows: TGCGCCAGCAGCCCGTCGGGACTTAACAATGAGCAGTTCTTC. Protein: CASSPSGLNNEQFF.